The 18 T cell receptor beta chains reported below all come from one sample, sequenced in a study of human T cells and chemical hapten exposure. Time point denoted: pre-sensitization, week 0. Treatment here: therapeutic diphenylcyclopropenone sensitization with weekly scalp DPC. TCRdb reprocessed the RACE reads via MiXCR and lists one record per CDR3 protein. The sample lists tens of thousands of distinct CDR3 sequences, roughly 15% seen once, with roughly 4.5% in the top ten. The source was whole blood, collected in connection with sensitization to the hapten diphenylcyclopropenone (DPC). Receptor source: a woman aged 45-60 years with alopecia areata. Some clones in this sample may be carry-over from other donors' samples.

V usage is TRBV6-6 and J usage is TRBJ2-6, with a possible D match to TRBD2 (5 bases). The germline gives CDR1 MNHNY, CDR2 SVGAGI (reference sequence). Trimming removed 6 bases from V and 3 bases from J, with 9 bases in between. The CDR3 spans 14 residues. The CDR3 DNA reads TGTGCCAGCAGCGAGGGTGGTGGGGCCAACGTCCTGACTTTC. It is translated as CASSEGGGANVLTF.

The rearrangement links TRBV5-1 to TRBJ2-1; D possibly corresponds to TRBD1 (6 bases). CDR1 SGHRS and CDR2 YFSETQ come from the germline V gene. The CDR3 runs to 13 residues. Trimming removed 4 bases at V and 9 bases at J, with 14 bases between. CDR3 sequence reads: CASSPPRDIEQFF. DNA of the CDR3: TGCGCCAGCAGCCCACCCAGGGACATTGAGCAGTTCTTC.

The chain employs TRBV12-3 or TRBV12-4 and TRBJ1-3; D might be TRBD1 (6 bases). The CDR3 loop spans 14 amino acids. V lost 6 bases and J lost 7, with 16 bases in between. The CDR3 coding sequence is TGTGCCAGCAGCTCCACACAGGGATCCAACACCATATATTTT. Protein sequence: CASSSTQGSNTIYF.

The table lists this clonotype with many counts. This chain links TRBV6-2 or TRBV6-3 with TRBJ2-3; D call uncertain. Trimming stripped 5 bases from V and 1 base from J, with 1 base between. Germline lookup yields CDR1 MNHEY and CDR2 SVGEGT. CDR3 length: 11 residues. CDR3 residues: CASSRTDTQYF. The CDR3 nucleotides are TGTGCCAGCAGTCGCACAGATACGCAGTATTTT.

This clonotype was recorded many times. J is TRBJ1-1 and V is TRBV20-1; D not resolved. Germline V gene data show CDR1 as DFQATT and CDR2 as SNEGSKA (reference sequence). V lost 3 bases and J 6 bases, leaving 20 bases between the germline ends. CDR3 length: 15 amino acids. CDR3 protein: CSASRRQLGFAEAFF. The DNA for the CDR3 is TGCAGTGCTAGTAGGAGACAACTAGGGTTTGCTGAAGCTTTCTTT.

The V and J genes are TRBV12-3 or TRBV12-4 and TRBJ1-2; 8 bases match TRBD1. Losses at the gene ends were 5 bases for V and 5 bases for J; bases not matched to a gene: 7. The CDR3 consists of 14 residues. As DNA, the CDR3 is TGTGCCAGCAGTGCCGGGACAGGAGCTTATGGCTACACCTTC. This sequence encodes CASSAGTGAYGYTF.

This clonotype came up a few times. The chain combines TRBV7-8 with TRBJ2-7; D ambiguous. Germline CDR1 and CDR2: SGHVS and FQNEAQ. The CDR3 contains 13 residues. The V end was cut by 2 bases, the J end by 3 bases, with 8 bases between. The CDR3 loop is CASSLMVRYEQYF. The CDR3 nucleotides read TGTGCCAGCAGCTTAATGGTACGCTACGAGCAGTACTTC.

This clonotype has only a few counts. This chain joins TRBV12-3 or TRBV12-4 and TRBJ1-3; the match to TRBD1 covers 7 bases. The CDR3 length is 14 residues. Trimming took 10 bases from V and 7 from J; bases not matched to a gene: 13. The CDR3: CATLNRGRGNTIYF. The CDR3 nucleotides read TGTGCCACTCTTAACAGGGGAAGGGGGAACACCATATATTTT.

The gene calls are TRBV6-5 and TRBJ2-5; 11 bases are a match to TRBD2. V was pared by 6 bases and J by 0 bases, with 6 bases of the junction left unmatched. CDR3 size: 16 residues. Germline loops: CDR1 MNHEY, CDR2 SVGAGI. The CDR3 is CASRRGGLADQETQYF. Written as DNA, the CDR3 is TGTGCCAGCAGACGGGGGGGACTAGCGGACCAAGAGACCCAGTACTTC.

Judged by abundance, this clonotype is medium-sized. CDR3 bases: TGCGCCAGCAGCCAAGAGCCGGACAGGAGTCACGAGCAGTACTTC. Translation gives CASSQEPDRSHEQYF. The V gene is TRBV4-1, the J gene TRBJ2-7, with TRBD1 matching 7 bases. With V trimmed by 0 bases and J by 5 bases, 7 bases remained unmatched. This CDR3 has 15 amino acids. Germline V CDR1 and CDR2: MGHRA, YSYEKL.

This chain uses TRBV29-1 with TRBJ1-5, with D tentatively TRBD1 (5 bases). The V gene lost 2 bases and the J gene lost 0 bases, with 11 bases spanning the gap. The CDR3 has 15 residues. Looked up from germline, CDR1 is SQVTM and CDR2 is ANQGSEA. The chain's CDR3 is CSVEFRDYSNQPQHF. The CDR3 nucleotides are TGCAGCGTTGAATTCAGGGACTATAGCAATCAGCCCCAGCATTTT.

V and J are TRBV11-2 and TRBJ2-1; 10 bases are a match to TRBD2. This CDR3 has 15 residues. The germline V gene encodes CDR1 SGHAT and CDR2 FQNNGV. After removal of 5 bases from V and 4 bases from J, the junction contained 5 bases not matched to a gene. CDR3 loop: CASSASGRVYNEQFF. CDR3 DNA sequence: TGTGCCAGCAGCGCAAGCGGGAGGGTTTACAATGAGCAGTTCTTC.

This clonotype is medium-sized. The V gene is TRBV20-1, the J gene TRBJ1-1; no definite D call. Looked up from germline, CDR1 is DFQATT and CDR2 is SNEGSKA (reference sequence). V lost 1 base and J lost 2, with 8 bases in between. The CDR3 runs to 13 residues. CDR3 nucleotide sequence: TGCAGTGCTAGAGGGGCCTCTAACACTGAAGCTTTCTTT. It is translated as CSARGASNTEAFF.

The gene calls are TRBV27 and TRBJ2-7; maybe TRBD1 (6 bases). The ends were cut back, 3 bases at V and 5 bases at J, with 14 bases in the middle. The germline gives CDR1 MNHEY, CDR2 SMNVEV (reference sequence). This CDR3 comprises 14 residues. In nucleotides, the CDR3 is TGTGCCAGCAGTTTCCGGGACACGGGCCACGAGCAGTACTTC. Its translation is CASSFRDTGHEQYF.

In this sample, this clonotype turned up many times. This sequence joins TRBV27 and TRBJ2-7; the D gene is possibly TRBD2 (6 bases). V gave up 8 bases and J gave up 4 bases, with 12 bases separating them. The CDR3 runs to 12 residues. Germline CDR1 reads MNHEY; CDR2 reads SMNVEV (reference sequence). DNA for the CDR3: TGTGCCAGCGGGAGGAGGTTGTACGAGCAGTACTTC. Translation gives CASGRRLYEQYF.

The chain employs TRBV7-2 and TRBJ1-6; unclear D gene. This CDR3 has 16 residues. V lost 0 bases and J 10 bases, leaving 16 bases between the germline ends. Germline CDR1 is SGHTA and CDR2 is FQGNSA. In DNA form, the CDR3 reads TGTGCCAGCAGCTTAGCGCCAACGGAGCGGGGATCACCCCTCCACTTT. This translates into CASSLAPTERGSPLHF.

Only a few counts were recorded for this clonotype. The rearrangement uses TRBV30 and TRBJ2-2, with 8 bases identical to TRBD2. The CDR3 covers 18 residues. Germline values: CDR1 GTSNPN, CDR2 SVGIG (reference sequence). J gave up 3 bases and V 8 bases, and 20 bases lay outside the gene matches. CDR3 protein: CATTHPSGSSMDTGELFF. DNA for the CDR3: TGTGCCACAACTCACCCGAGCGGGAGTAGTATGGACACCGGGGAGCTGTTTTTT.

In this sample, this clonotype turned up many times. The genes are TRBV20-1 and TRBJ2-1; possible D gene TRBD2, 6 bases. Germline CDR1 reads DFQATT; CDR2 reads SNEGSKA (reference sequence). This CDR3 region has 13 residues. Trimming stripped 6 bases from V and 8 bases from J, with 17 bases between. In DNA, the CDR3 is TGCAGTGCCCCCGGACGGGGGACGGATGAGCAGTTCTTC. It encodes CSAPGRGTDEQFF.